One and the same sample provided the 31 T cell receptor beta chains below, sequenced in a study of T-cell reconstitution after alpha-beta-depleted transplantation in children. For TCRbeta, the library was prepared with unique molecular identifiers. TCRdb called the PCR reads again in MiXCR, with one record for every CDR3 protein. The table shows fewer than 250,000 distinct CDR3 sequences, with 7.5% to 9.5% occurring only once. The sample consisted of PBMCs, mostly from graft donor cells, taken 180 days after TCRalphabeta/CD19-depleted stem cell transplant. These receptors all stem from a male patient between 5 and 17 years old who had a stem cell transplant for acute lymphoblastic leukemia, so the T cells may come from the graft donor.

This clonotype was seen repeatedly, ten times or more. The rearrangement uses TRBV5-1 and TRBJ2-4, with unresolved D. The CDR3 loop spans 14 amino acids. The germline V gene encodes CDR1 SGHRS and CDR2 YFSETQ. V lost 5 bases to trimming and J lost 8 bases, with 17 bases between them. CDR3 amino acids: CASRLSGQADIQYF. Written as DNA, the CDR3 is TGCGCCAGCAGGCTATCCGGGCAGGCGGACATTCAGTACTTC.

In regard to this clonotype: Since the CDR3 does not end with the conserved phenylalanine or tryptophan, this likely comes from a read error. The J gene is TRBJ2-6, the V gene TRBV12-3 or TRBV12-4, with unresolved D. The CDR3 has 17 residues. The CDR3 DNA sequence: TGTACCAGCAGTTCAGATACCATCCTCTCTGGGGCCAACGTCCTGACTCAC. This gives the protein CTSSSDTILSGANVLTH.

This clonotype was found many times. The chain is built from TRBV24-1 and TRBJ2-2, with a possible D match to TRBD1 (5 bases). V gave up 7 bases and J gave up 3 bases, with 5 bases separating them. This CDR3 region has 12 residues. Per the germline V gene, CDR1 is KGHDR and CDR2 is SFDVKD. CDR3 DNA: TGTGCCACCAGCAGGGACACCGGGGAGCTGTTTTTT. Translation gives CATSRDTGELFF.

This clonotype appeared many times. This chain links TRBV28 with TRBJ2-4; 9 positions agree with TRBD1. The CDR3 has 14 amino acids. V lost 5 bases and J lost 10; bases outside the gene matches: 9. CDR1 is MDHEN, CDR2 SYDVKM, per germline. The CDR3 loop reads CASSPTRDREIQYF. CDR3 nucleotide sequence: TGTGCCAGCAGTCCCACCCGGGACAGGGAAATTCAGTACTTC.

In regard to this clonotype: A much larger clonotype is one base distant, so this may be a read error. The CDR3 is CASSQSGTGDGYGCTF. CDR3 coding DNA: TGCGCCAGCAGCCAATCCGGGACAGGGGATGGGTATGGCTGCACCTTC. The V call is TRBV5-1, the J call TRBJ1-2; 10 bases fit TRBD1. The CDR3 loop spans 16 amino acids. Germline V lookup: CDR1 SGHRS, CDR2 YFSETQ.

V usage is TRBV29-1 and J usage is TRBJ1-1, with TRBD1 as a possible D gene (5 bases). Deletions cut 4 bases from V and 2 bases from J, with 8 bases between. There are 12 residues in the CDR3. The germline CDR1 and CDR2 sequences are SQVTM and ANQGSEA. CDR3 in amino acids: CSVGWGNTEAFF. CDR3 coding DNA: TGCAGCGTTGGATGGGGCAACACTGAAGCTTTCTTT.

This clonotype was detected ten times or more. The rearrangement joins TRBV20-1 to TRBJ2-1; possibly TRBD1 for D (5 bases). V lost 8 bases, J lost 8 bases, and 13 bases lay in between. The germline V gene encodes CDR1 DFQATT and CDR2 SNEGSKA (reference sequence). The CDR3 runs 11 residues. This CDR3 is CSQGATDEQFF. In nucleotides, the CDR3 is TGCAGTCAGGGCGCTACGGATGAGCAGTTCTTC.

Many counts were recorded for this clonotype. The chain recombines TRBV20-1 with TRBJ2-1; 7 nucleotides line up with TRBD2. V was pared by 6 bases and J by 7 bases, with 9 bases of the junction left unmatched. The CDR3 runs to 13 residues. CDR1 is DFQATT, CDR2 SNEGSKA, per germline (reference sequence). The CDR3 bases are TGCAGTGCGAGGGGCGGGAGAGGTAATGAGCAGTTCTTC. Its protein is CSARGGRGNEQFF.

This clonotype was detected ten times or more. This chain connects TRBV4-3 to TRBJ1-6, with 9 bases lining up with TRBD1. Trimming at V came to 0 bases and at J to 6 bases, leaving 0 bases not matched to a gene. This CDR3 has 15 amino acids. Germline V CDR1 and CDR2: LGHNA, YSLEER. CDR3 residues: CASSQEGQGNSPLHF. The CDR3 DNA reads TGCGCCAGCAGCCAAGAGGGACAGGGTAATTCACCCCTCCACTTT.

In this sample, this clonotype turned up many times. The V and J genes are TRBV20-1 and TRBJ1-5, with a weak D call TRBD1 (6 bases). The germline gives CDR1 DFQATT, CDR2 SNEGSKA (reference sequence). The length of the CDR3 is 12 residues. The CDR3 coding sequence is TGCAGCCCCGACAGGTTTGATCAGCCCCAGCATTTT. Its translation: CSPDRFDQPQHF.

At least ten counts were recorded for this clonotype. The chain has TRBV13 and TRBJ2-7, with 13 positions matching TRBD2. Germline V gives CDR1 PRHDT, CDR2 FYEKMQ (reference sequence). The CDR3 contains 16 residues. Trimming cost V 4 bases and J 4 bases; bases outside gene matches: 7. The DNA for the CDR3 is TGTGCCAGCAGCTCCCGACTAGCGGGAGGTTCGTACGAGCAGTACTTC. Protein: CASSSRLAGGSYEQYF. Looking up the rest from reference TRBV13 and TRBJ2-7 gives the full variable domain: AAGVIQSPRHLIKEKRETATLKCYPIPRHDTVYWYQQGPGQDPQFLISFYEKMQSDKGSIPDRFSAQQFSDYHSELNMSSLELGDSALYFCASSSRLAGGSYEQYFGPGTRLTVT.

Ten or more counts support this clonotype. This chain connects TRBV29-1 to TRBJ2-5, with D unclear. The CDR3 loop spans 11 amino acids. Trimming removed 7 bases at V and 4 bases at J, with 10 bases between. The germline V gene encodes CDR1 SQVTM and CDR2 ANQGSEA. The CDR3 spells CSGRLGETQYF. As DNA, the CDR3 is TGCAGCGGCAGACTTGGAGAGACCCAGTACTTC.

This clonotype was detected ten times or more. J is TRBJ1-1 and V is TRBV20-1; D uncertain. The CDR3 extends over 11 amino acids. V was shortened by 2 bases and J by 6 bases, with 7 bases between the two germline ends. Germline CDR1 and CDR2: DFQATT and SNEGSKA (reference sequence). For the CDR3, the DNA is TGCAGTGCTAGACGTGCGGCTGAAGCTTTCTTT. This translates into CSARRAAEAFF.

This clonotype was observed many times. The genes are TRBV6-5 and TRBJ1-4; D is undetermined. Trimming removed 5 bases from V and 7 bases from J, with 17 bases in between. The CDR3 is 15 residues long. Germline V lookup: CDR1 MNHEY, CDR2 SVGAGI. The CDR3 bases are TGTGCCAGCAGTATTTTCCCCTCCCGGGGTGAAAAACTGTTTTTT. Translating it yields CASSIFPSRGEKLFF.

The table lists this clonotype with many counts. The J gene is TRBJ2-3, the V gene TRBV4-3, with D possibly TRBD2 on 5 matching bases. V gave up 2 bases and J gave up 1 base, with 13 bases separating them. CDR1 is LGHNA, CDR2 YSLEER, per germline. The CDR3 runs to 16 residues. CDR3 amino acids: CASSQNTGLRTDTQYF. CDR3 nucleotide sequence: TGCGCCAGCAGCCAAAACACCGGACTCCGCACAGATACGCAGTATTTT.

This clonotype was counted at least ten times. The genes are TRBV7-6 and TRBJ1-3; D call uncertain. Germline CDR1 and CDR2: SGHVS and FNYEAQ. The CDR3 runs to 15 residues. With 5 bases removed from V and 2 bases from J, the gap between germline ends came to 13 bases. CDR3 amino acids: CASSPRTRTGNTIYF. The CDR3 DNA reads TGTGCCAGCAGCCCCCGGACTCGGACTGGAAACACCATATATTTT.

Note on this clonotype: A much bigger clone sits one base away, suggesting this may be a read error. V gene TRBV6-6 combines with J gene TRBJ2-7; D gene unclear. The germline CDR1 and CDR2 sequences are MNHNY and SVGAGI (reference sequence). V was clipped by 6 bases and J by 6 bases, with 12 bases between them. CDR3 length equals 12 residues. The CDR3 nucleotides read TGTGCCAGCAGCCTAGAGCCGGGCGAGCAGTACTTC. Amino acids: CASSLEPGEQYF.

This clonotype was seen many times. This CDR3 is CASSTSSYNEQFF. CDR3 bases: TGTGCCAGCAGTACTAGCTCCTACAATGAGCAGTTCTTC. The chain uses TRBV6-5 and TRBJ2-1, with a weak D call TRBD2 (5 bases). CDR1 is MNHEY, CDR2 SVGAGI, per germline. The length of the CDR3 is 13 residues. V was trimmed by 5 bases and J by 0 bases, leaving 5 bases between them.

This clonotype was recorded at least ten times. This chain links TRBV6-2 or TRBV6-3 with TRBJ2-5, with D perhaps TRBD2 (6 bases). V lost 6 bases to trimming and J lost 5 bases, with 16 bases between them. This CDR3 comprises 14 residues. Germline V gene lookup returns CDR1 MNHEY and CDR2 SVGEGT. CDR3 amino acids: CASSRIGSFETQYF. For the CDR3, the DNA is TGTGCCAGCAGCCGGATCGGGAGTTTCGAGACCCAGTACTTC.

This clonotype occurred many times. The J gene is TRBJ2-7, the V gene TRBV19; TRBD2 might be the D (7 bases). The CDR3 is 14 residues long. Trimming cost V 3 bases and J 3 bases, with 12 bases left between them. Germline CDR1 reads LNHDA; CDR2 reads SQIVND (reference sequence). The CDR3 region is CASSIAGALYEQYF. The CDR3 DNA follows: TGTGCCAGTAGTATCGCGGGGGCCCTCTACGAGCAGTACTTC.

This clonotype was seen only a few times. Being one base from a much bigger clone, this may be a read error. The rearrangement links TRBV7-2 to TRBJ2-7, with a tentative D call TRBD1 (5 bases). This CDR3 is 15 amino acids long. Per the germline V gene, CDR1 is SGHTA and CDR2 is FQGNSA. V gave up 1 base and J gave up 4 bases, with 14 bases separating them. CDR3 protein: CASSLEGYSRYEQYF. The CDR3, as DNA: TGTGCCAGCAGCTTAGAGGGGTACTCAAGGTACGAGCAGTACTTC. The entire variable domain, with the rest obtained from reference TRBV7-2 and TRBJ2-7, is as follows: GAGVSQSPSNKVTEKGKDVELRCDPISGHTALYWYRQSLGQGLEFLIYFQGNSAPDKSGLPSDRFSAERTGGSVSTLTIQRTQQEDSAVYLCASSLEGYSRYEQYFGPGTRLTVT.

The rearrangement joins TRBV7-2 to TRBJ1-5; D not certain. V lost 2 bases to trimming and J lost 1 base, with 15 bases between them. This CDR3 has 17 residues. Per germline, CDR1 SGHTA and CDR2 FQGNSA. In DNA, the CDR3 is TGTGCCAGCAGCTTAAGGTCCGCCCGGAGGAGCAATCAGCCCCAGCATTTT. It specifies CASSLRSARRSNQPQHF.

Ten or more counts support this clonotype. The chain employs TRBV5-8 and TRBJ1-5, with no clear D. Between the trimmed V and J ends, which lost 4 bases and 1 base, there was a span of 9 bases. CDR1 and CDR2 (germline): SGHTS, YDEGEE. The CDR3 length is 14 residues. The CDR3 nucleotides read TGTGCCAGCAGCATCGGCCAAAGCAATCAGCCCCAGCATTTT. It translates to CASSIGQSNQPQHF.

This clonotype was seen many times. The genes are TRBV9 and TRBJ2-4; a possible D gene is TRBD2 (6 bases). CDR1 is SGDLS and CDR2 is YYNGEE in the germline V gene. Between the trimmed V and J ends, which lost 0 bases and 4 bases, there was a span of 11 bases. The CDR3 runs to 15 residues. CDR3 region: CASSVGGGGKNIQYF. The CDR3 DNA follows: TGTGCCAGCAGCGTAGGGGGTGGGGGGAAAAACATTCAGTACTTC.

This clonotype was seen ten or more times. The chain combines TRBV6-5 with TRBJ2-3, with TRBD2 matching 9 bases. The V gene's germline CDR1 is MNHEY and CDR2 SVGAGI. The CDR3 spans 17 residues. V trimming: 0 bases; J trimming: 2 bases; junction bases outside the gene matches: 6. CDR3 nucleotide sequence: TGTGCCAGCAGTTACTCGCGGGGGGGTGAACACACAGATACGCAGTATTTT. Protein product: CASSYSRGGEHTDTQYF.

This clonotype has ten or more counts. The junction shows a germline mismatch at one end, possibly a read error. The J gene is TRBJ2-3, the V gene TRBV4-2, with D perhaps matching TRBD1 or TRBD2 (6 bases each). Germline V CDR1 and CDR2: LGHNA, YNFKEQ. The CDR3 runs 16 residues. The CDR3 DNA reads TGCGCCAGCAGCCAAGATTGGGGGGCTAGCACAGATACGCAGTATTTT. This encodes CASSQDWGASTDTQYF.

The table lists this clonotype with many counts. This chain connects TRBV11-2 to TRBJ2-3; weak D call: TRBD2 (5 bases). Germline CDR1 SGHAT, CDR2 FQNNGV. CDR3 size: 16 residues. V was shortened by 5 bases and J by 0 bases, with 15 bases between the two germline ends. The CDR3 region has the DNA TGTGCCAGCAGCGCGTCTAGCTATCGGAGCACAGATACGCAGTATTTT. Translating gives CASSASSYRSTDTQYF.

This clonotype has a count of ten or more. The V and J genes are TRBV20-1 and TRBJ1-3; D is uncertain. Per germline, CDR1 DFQATT and CDR2 SNEGSKA (reference sequence). V shed 4 bases and J shed 0 bases, with 4 bases lying between them. This CDR3 is built from 12 residues. CDR3 sequence: CSAISSGNTIYF. CDR3 bases: TGCAGTGCTATCTCCTCTGGAAACACCATATATTTT.

This clonotype came up many times. The chain has TRBV29-1 and TRBJ1-2; no clear D. The CDR3 covers 11 residues. The V end lost 1 base, the J end lost 3 bases, and 3 bases lay between the germline ends. Germline V gene data show CDR1 as SQVTM and CDR2 as ANQGSEA. CDR3 bases: TGCAGCGTTGAAGGGTACTATGGCTACACCTTC. Its translation is CSVEGYYGYTF.

This clonotype has at least ten counts. This chain connects TRBV9 to TRBJ2-7; 14 bases map to TRBD2. Germline values: CDR1 SGDLS, CDR2 YYNGEE. The CDR3 consists of 19 residues. V lost 2 bases, J lost 0 bases, and 10 bases stayed unmatched. CDR3 amino acids: CASSVGLAGDGHLSYEQYF. The CDR3, as DNA: TGTGCCAGCAGCGTGGGACTAGCGGGGGACGGCCACCTCTCCTACGAGCAGTACTTC.

At least ten counts were recorded for this clonotype. The chain recombines TRBV28 with TRBJ2-7; D unclear. Germline lookup yields CDR1 MDHEN and CDR2 SYDVKM. The length of the CDR3 is 15 residues. Trimming stripped 4 bases from V and 1 base from J, with 14 bases between. The CDR3 loop reads CASSSGTVLSYEQYF. In DNA form, the CDR3 reads TGTGCCAGCAGTTCCGGAACAGTCTTATCCTACGAGCAGTACTTC.